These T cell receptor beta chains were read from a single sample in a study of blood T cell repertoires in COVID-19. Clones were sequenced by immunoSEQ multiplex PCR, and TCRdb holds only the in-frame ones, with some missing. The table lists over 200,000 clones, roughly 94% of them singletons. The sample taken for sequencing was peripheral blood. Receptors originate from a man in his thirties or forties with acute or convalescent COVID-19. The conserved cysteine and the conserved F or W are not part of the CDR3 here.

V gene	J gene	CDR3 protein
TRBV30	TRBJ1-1	AWSKKAGANTEAF
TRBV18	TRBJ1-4	ASSPDRAGEKLF
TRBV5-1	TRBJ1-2	ASSHPGDRVHGYT
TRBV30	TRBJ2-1	AWSVTVTSGISYNEQF
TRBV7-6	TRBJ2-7	ASSPDIGEQY
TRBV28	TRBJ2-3	ASSQRGTVDTQY
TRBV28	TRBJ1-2	ASSMRTVTYGYT
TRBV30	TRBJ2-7	AWSVKTGLSYEQY
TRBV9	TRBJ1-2	ASSAPWDNSNYGYT
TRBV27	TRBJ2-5	ASGTSGRGAQETQY
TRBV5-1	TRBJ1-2	ASSFGGFDYGYT
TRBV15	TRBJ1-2	ATSRSPGQGTDGYT
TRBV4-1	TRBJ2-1	ASSQGGQARYNEQF
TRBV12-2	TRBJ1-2	ASRRGRAGYT
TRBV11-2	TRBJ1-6	ASSLEGRADSPLH
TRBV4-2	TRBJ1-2	ASSQGGGYGYT
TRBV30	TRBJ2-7	AWRNSGTSYEQY
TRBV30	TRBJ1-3	AWRRGNGNTIY
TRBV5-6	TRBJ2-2	ASSLTAGSGELF
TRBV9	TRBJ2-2	ASSVEGRGTGELF
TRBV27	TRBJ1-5	ASSPTQGASNQPQH
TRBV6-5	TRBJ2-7	ASRNRGTLTYEQY